The sequence of this T cell receptor (beta chain) was determined in a study of blood T cells in healthy people across ages. This clonotype has a handful of counts. Its target is unknown. Notes on the study in general: Roughly linear declines in TCR beta diversity per million T cells occurred with age. Long-lived and aged donors differed, with more naive CD4+ cells and higher diversity in the long-lived.

Sample-barcoded 5' priming and a J-beta primer mix drove a second PCR of roughly 6 to 12 cycles. The template-switch adaptor, which had 12 random nucleotides, put a tag on each cDNA molecule. Every individual sample yielded 3 million or more paired-end reads (each containing CDR3). TCRdb ran MiXCR on the 5' RACE reads and lists one entry per CDR3 protein. In the table there are approximately 690,000 distinct CDR3 sequences, 40% to 45% of which are singletons. CDR1 is SGHKS and CDR2 is YYEKEE in the germline V gene (reference sequence). V shed 4 bases and J shed 0 bases, with 13 bases lying between them. The CDR3 is 16 amino acids.

This receptor was obtained from a man at least 80 years old in good health. Sample: blood. This rearrangement joins TRBV5-5 to TRBJ2-2; D uncertain. This CDR3 reads CASSLPSFANTGELFF. The CDR3 DNA is TGTGCCAGCAGCCTGCCAAGCTTCGCGAACACCGGGGAGCTGTTTTTT. Supplemented by reference TRBV5-5 and TRBJ2-2, the full variable domain reads DAGVTQSPTHLIKTRGQQVTLRCSPISGHKSVSWYQQVLGQGPQFIFQYYEKEERGRGNFPDRFSARQFPNYSSELNVNALLLGDSALYLCASSLPSFANTGELFFGEGSRLTVL.